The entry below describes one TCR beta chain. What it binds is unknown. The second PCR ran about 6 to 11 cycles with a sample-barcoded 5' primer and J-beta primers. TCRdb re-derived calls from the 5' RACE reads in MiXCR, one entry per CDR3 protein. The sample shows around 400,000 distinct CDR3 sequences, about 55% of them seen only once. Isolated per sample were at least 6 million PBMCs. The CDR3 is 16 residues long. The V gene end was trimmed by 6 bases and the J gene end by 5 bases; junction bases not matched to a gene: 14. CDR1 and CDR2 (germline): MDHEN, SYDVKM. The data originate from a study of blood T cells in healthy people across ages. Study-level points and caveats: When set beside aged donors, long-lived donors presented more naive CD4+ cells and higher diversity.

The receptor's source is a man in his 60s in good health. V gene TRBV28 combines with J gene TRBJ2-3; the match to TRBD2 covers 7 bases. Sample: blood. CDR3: CASSEQSGKVRDTQYF. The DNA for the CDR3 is TGTGCCAGCAGCGAACAGAGCGGGAAGGTTAGAGATACGCAGTATTTT.